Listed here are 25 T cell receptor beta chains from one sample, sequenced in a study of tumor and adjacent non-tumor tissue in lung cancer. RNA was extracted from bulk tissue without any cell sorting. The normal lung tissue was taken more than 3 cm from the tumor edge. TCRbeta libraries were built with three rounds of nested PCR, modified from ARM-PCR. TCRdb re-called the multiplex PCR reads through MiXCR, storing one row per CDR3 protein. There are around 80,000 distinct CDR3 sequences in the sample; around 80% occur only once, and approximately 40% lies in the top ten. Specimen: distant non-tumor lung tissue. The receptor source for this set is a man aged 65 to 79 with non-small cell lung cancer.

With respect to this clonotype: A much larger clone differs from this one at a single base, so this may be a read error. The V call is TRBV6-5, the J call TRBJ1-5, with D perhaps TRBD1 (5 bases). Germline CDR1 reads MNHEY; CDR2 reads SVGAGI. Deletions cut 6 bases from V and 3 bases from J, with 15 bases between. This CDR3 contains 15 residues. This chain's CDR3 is CASRRGGTDNQPQHF. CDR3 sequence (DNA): TGTGCCAGCAGGAGGGGAGGGACGGACAATCAGCCCCAGCATTTT.

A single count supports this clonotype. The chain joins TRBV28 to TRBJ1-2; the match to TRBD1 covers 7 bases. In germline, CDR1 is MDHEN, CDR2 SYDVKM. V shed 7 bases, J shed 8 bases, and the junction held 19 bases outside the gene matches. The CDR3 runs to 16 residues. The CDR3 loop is CASILRVTETGKGYTF. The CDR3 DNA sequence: TGTGCCAGCATCCTTCGCGTCACCGAGACAGGGAAGGGCTACACCTTC.

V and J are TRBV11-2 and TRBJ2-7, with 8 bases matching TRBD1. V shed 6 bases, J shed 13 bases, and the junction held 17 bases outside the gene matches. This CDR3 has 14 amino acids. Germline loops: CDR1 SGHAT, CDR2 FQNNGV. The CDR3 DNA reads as TGTGCCAGCAGGCTGGGACAGGTCTCCTACGAGGATTACTTC. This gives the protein CASRLGQVSYEDYF.

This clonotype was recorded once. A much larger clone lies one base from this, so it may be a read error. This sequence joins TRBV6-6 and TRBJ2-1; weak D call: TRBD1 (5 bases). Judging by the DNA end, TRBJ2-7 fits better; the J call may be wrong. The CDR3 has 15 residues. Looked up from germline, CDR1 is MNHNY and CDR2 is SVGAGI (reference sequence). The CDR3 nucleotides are TGTGCCAGCACCAAGGGCAGGGTTTTAAACAATGAGCAGTACTTC. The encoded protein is CASTKGRVLNNEQYF.

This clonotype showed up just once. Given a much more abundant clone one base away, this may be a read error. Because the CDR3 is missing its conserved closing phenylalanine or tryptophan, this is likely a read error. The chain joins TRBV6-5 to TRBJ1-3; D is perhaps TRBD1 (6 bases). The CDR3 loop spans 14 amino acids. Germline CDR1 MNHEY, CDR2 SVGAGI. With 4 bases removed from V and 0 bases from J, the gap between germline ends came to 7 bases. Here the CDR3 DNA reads TGTGCCAGCAGTTTGGACAGCTCTGGAAACACCATATATATT. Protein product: CASSLDSSGNTIYI.

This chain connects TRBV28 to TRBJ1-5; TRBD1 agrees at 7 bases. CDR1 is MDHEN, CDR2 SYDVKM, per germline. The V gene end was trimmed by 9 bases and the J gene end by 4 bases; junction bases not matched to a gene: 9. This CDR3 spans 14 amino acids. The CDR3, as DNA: TGTGCCAGTACTATTACAGGGGAAAATCAGCCCCAGCATTTT. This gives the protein CASTITGENQPQHF.

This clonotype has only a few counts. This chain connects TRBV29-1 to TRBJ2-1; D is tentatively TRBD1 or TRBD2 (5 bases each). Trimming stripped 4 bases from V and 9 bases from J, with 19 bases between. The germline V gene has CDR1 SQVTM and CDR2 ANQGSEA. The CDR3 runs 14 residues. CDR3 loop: CSVVLGTVDGEQFF. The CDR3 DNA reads TGCAGCGTTGTCTTAGGGACCGTAGACGGTGAGCAGTTCTTC.

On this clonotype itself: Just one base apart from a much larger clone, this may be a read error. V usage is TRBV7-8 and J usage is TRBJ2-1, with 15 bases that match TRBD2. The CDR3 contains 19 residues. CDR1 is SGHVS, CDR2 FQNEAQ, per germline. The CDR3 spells CASNLPPGLAGGGYNEQFF. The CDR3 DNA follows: TGTGCCAGCAACTTACCCCCGGGACTAGCGGGAGGAGGGTACAATGAGCAGTTCTTC. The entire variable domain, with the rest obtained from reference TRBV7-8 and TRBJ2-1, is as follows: GAGVSQSPRYKVAKRGQDVALRCDPISGHVSLFWYQQALGQGPEFLTYFQNEAQLDKSGLPSDRFFAERPEGSVSTLKIQRTQQEDSAVYLCASNLPPGLAGGGYNEQFFGPGTRLTVL.

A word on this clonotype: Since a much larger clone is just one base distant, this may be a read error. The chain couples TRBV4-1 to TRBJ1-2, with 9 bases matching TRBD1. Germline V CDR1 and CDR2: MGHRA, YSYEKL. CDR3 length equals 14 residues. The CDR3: CASNQVGQGFGYTF. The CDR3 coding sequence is TGCGCCAGCAACCAAGTGGGACAGGGATTTGGCTACACCTTC.

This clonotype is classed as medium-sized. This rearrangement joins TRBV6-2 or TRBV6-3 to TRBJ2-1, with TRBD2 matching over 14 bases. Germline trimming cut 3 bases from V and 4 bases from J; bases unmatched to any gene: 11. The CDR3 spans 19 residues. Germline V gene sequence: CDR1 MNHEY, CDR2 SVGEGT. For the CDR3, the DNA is TGTGCCAGCAGTTATGGGACTAGCGGGAGTGGACGTGGGTACAATGAGCAGTTCTTC. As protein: CASSYGTSGSGRGYNEQFF.

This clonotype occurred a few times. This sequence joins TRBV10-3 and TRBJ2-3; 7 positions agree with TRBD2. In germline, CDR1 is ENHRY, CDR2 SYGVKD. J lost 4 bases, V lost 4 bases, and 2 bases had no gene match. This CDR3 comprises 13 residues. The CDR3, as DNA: TGTGCCATCAGTGGACTAGCTTCAGATACGCAGTATTTT. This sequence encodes CAISGLASDTQYF.

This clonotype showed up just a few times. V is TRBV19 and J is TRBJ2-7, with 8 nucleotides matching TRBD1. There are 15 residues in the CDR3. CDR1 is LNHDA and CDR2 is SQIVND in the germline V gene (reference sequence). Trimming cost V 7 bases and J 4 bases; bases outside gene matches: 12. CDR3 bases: TGTGCCAGTAACCTGACAGGGGCCGAAGGTTACGAGCAGTACTTC. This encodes CASNLTGAEGYEQYF. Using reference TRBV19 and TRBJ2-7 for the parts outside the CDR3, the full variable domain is DGGITQSPKYLFRKEGQNVTLSCEQNLNHDAMYWYRQDPGQGLRLIYYSQIVNDFQKGDIAEGYSVSREKKESFPLTVTSAQKNPTAFYLCASNLTGAEGYEQYFGPGTRLTVT.

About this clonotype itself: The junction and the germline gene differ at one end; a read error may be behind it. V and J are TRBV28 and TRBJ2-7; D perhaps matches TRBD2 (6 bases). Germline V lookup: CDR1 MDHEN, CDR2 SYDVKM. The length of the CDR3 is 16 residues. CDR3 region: CVSRQLALGGDYEQYF. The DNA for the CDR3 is TGTGTCAGCAGGCAACTCGCTTTGGGCGGGGACTACGAGCAGTACTTC. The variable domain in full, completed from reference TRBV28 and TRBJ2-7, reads DVKVTQSSRYLVKRTGEKVFLECVQDMDHENMFWYRQDPGLGLRLIYFSYDVKMKEKGDIPEGYSVSREKKERFSLILESASTNQTSMYLCVSRQLALGGDYEQYFGPGTRLTVT.

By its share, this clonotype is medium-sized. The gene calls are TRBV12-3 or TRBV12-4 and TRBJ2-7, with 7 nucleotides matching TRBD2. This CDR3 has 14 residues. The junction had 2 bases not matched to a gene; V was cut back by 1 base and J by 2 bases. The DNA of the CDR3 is TGTGCCAGCAGTTTAGGGGGAGGGACCTACGAGCAGTACTTC. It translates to CASSLGGGTYEQYF.

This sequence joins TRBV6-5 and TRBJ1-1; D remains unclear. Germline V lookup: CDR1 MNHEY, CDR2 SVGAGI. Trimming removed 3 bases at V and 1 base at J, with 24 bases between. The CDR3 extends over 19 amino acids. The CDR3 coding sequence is TGTGCCAGCAGTTATCACTCGATGGTACCCTCTTCCGCGAACACTGAAGCTTTCTTT. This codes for CASSYHSMVPSSANTEAFF.

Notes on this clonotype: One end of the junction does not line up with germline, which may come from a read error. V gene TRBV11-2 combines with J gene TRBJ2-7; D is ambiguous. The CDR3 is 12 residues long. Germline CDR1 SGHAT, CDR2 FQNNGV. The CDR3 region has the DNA TGTGACAGCAGCTTATATGGGCAGGACCAGTACTTC. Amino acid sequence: CDSSLYGQDQYF.

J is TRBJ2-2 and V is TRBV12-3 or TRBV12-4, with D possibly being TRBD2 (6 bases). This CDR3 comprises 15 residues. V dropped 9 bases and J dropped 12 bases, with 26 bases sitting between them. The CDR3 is CASSPQHGNAGQLFF. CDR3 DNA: TGTGCCAGTAGTCCCCAACATGGGAACGCGGGGCAGCTGTTTTTT.

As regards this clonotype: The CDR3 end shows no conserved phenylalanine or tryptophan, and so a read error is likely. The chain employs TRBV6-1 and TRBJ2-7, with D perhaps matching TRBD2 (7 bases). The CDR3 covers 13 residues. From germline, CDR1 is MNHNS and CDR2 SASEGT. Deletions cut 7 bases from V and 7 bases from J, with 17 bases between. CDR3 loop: CASTGGSLREQYY. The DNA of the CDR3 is TGTGCCAGCACGGGGGGCTCTTTGAGGGAGCAGTACTAC.

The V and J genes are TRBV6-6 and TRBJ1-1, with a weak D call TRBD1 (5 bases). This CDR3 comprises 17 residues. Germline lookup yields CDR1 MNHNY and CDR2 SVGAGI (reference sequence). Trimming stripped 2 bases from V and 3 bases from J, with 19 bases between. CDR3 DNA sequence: TGTGCCAGCAGTTACCCCGATAGCTCAGGGTTGGACACTGAAGCTTTCTTT. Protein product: CASSYPDSSGLDTEAFF.

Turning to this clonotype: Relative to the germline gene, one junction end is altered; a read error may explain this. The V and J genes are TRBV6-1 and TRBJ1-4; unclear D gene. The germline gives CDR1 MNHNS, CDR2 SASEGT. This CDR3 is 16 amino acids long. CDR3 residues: CASSDAPGPTNEKPSF. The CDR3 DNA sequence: TGTGCCAGCAGTGACGCTCCCGGGCCAACTAATGAAAAACCGTCTTTT.

The CDR3: CASSISQSGHRLQYF. As DNA, the CDR3 is TGTGCCAGTAGCATATCCCAATCCGGACACCGGCTGCAGTATTTT. The chain combines TRBV11-3 with TRBJ2-3; D might be TRBD1 (5 bases). Germline-derived CDR1 and CDR2 are SGHNT and YENEEA. The CDR3 runs 15 residues. Trimming pared 9 bases from V and 11 bases from J, leaving 27 bases between.

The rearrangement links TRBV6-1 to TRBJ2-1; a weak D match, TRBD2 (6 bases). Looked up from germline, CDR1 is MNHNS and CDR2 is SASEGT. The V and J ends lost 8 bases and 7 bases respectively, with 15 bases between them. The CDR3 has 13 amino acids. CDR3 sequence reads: CASDVGGKNEQFF. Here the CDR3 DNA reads TGTGCCAGCGATGTCGGGGGAAAGAATGAGCAGTTCTTC.

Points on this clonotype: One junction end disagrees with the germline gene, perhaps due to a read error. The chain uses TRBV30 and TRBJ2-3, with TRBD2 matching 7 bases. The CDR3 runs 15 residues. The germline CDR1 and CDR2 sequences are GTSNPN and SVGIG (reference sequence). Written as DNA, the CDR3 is TGTTCCTGGAGTGATCGCGGGAGCTGTACAGATACGCAGTATTTT. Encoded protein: CSWSDRGSCTDTQYF. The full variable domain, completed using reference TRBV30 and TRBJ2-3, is SQTIHQWPATLVQPVGSPLSLECTVEGTSNPNLYWYRQAAGRGLQLLFYSVGIGQISSEVPQNLSASRPQDRQFILSSKKLLLSDSGFYLCSWSDRGSCTDTQYFGPGTRLTVL.

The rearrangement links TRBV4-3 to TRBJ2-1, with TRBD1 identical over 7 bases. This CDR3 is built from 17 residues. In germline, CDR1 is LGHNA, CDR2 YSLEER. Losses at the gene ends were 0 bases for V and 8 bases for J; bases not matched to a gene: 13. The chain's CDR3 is CASSQELTGKGAHEQFF. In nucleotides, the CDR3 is TGCGCCAGCAGCCAAGAATTGACGGGGAAGGGGGCCCATGAGCAGTTCTTC.

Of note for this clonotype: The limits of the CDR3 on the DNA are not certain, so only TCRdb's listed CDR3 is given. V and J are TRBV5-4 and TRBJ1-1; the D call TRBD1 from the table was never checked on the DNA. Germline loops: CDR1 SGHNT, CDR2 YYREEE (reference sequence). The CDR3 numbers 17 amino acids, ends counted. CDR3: CASRTTGVALGNIEAFF.